These 7 T cell receptor beta chains were all obtained from the same sample, sequenced in a study of blood T cell repertoires in COVID-19. Sequenced by immunoSEQ multiplex PCR; TCRdb stores in-frame clones only, minus some. Of some 350,000 clones in the sample, roughly 90% were seen once. The sample was peripheral blood. These receptors all stem from a woman between 65 and 79 years old with COVID-19, enrolled during active disease.

The chain carries TRBV4-1 and TRBJ2-7; 9 bases align to TRBD2. In germline, CDR1 is MGHRA, CDR2 YSYEKL. V dropped 4 bases and J dropped 8; count of bases not matched to a gene: 12. The CDR3 consists of 15 residues. CDR3 DNA: TGCGCCAGCAGCCTCCAACCCCTAGCGGGGAGGAAGCAGTACTTC. This sequence encodes CASSLQPLAGRKQYF.

The chain has TRBV5-1 and TRBJ2-7, with D perhaps TRBD1 (6 bases). Trimming took 0 bases from V and 0 from J, leaving 10 bases between them. The CDR3 sequence is 15 residues long. Looked up from germline, CDR1 is SGHRS and CDR2 is YFSETQ. The CDR3 bases are TGCGCCAGCAGCTTGGGGTACAGGGCCTCCTACGAGCAGTACTTC. Translation: CASSLGYRASYEQYF.

The sample holds one count of this clone. This CDR3 reads CASSSWTGGGGYTF. The DNA of the CDR3 is TGTGCCAGCAGTTCCTGGACAGGAGGGGGTGGCTACACCTTC. The V and J genes are TRBV27 and TRBJ1-2; 7 nucleotides line up with TRBD1. This CDR3 comprises 14 residues. V trimming: 4 bases; J trimming: 7 bases; junction bases outside the gene matches: 9. The germline CDR1 and CDR2 sequences are MNHEY and SMNVEV (reference sequence).

This clone appeared a few times. This chain uses TRBV7-2 with TRBJ2-7; 8 positions match TRBD1. Germline loops: CDR1 SGHTA, CDR2 FQGNSA. This CDR3 region has 19 residues. The V and J ends lost 0 bases and 4 bases, in that order; junction bases with no gene match: 17. CDR3 amino acids: CASSLARAGGSFREYEQYF. In DNA form, the CDR3 reads TGTGCCAGCAGCTTAGCGCGGGCAGGGGGCTCGTTCAGGGAATACGAGCAGTACTTC.

The genes are TRBV23-1 and TRBJ2-4; the match to TRBD1 covers 9 bases. TRBV23-1 falls under the ORF class, with uncertain function. The CDR3 extends over 20 amino acids. V lost 5 bases to trimming and J lost 3 bases; unmatched junction nucleotides: 20. DNA of the CDR3: TGCGCCAGCAGTTTCCCGGGACAGGGAACCTTGCCCCTTAGCAAAAACATTCAGTACTTC. This encodes CASSFPGQGTLPLSKNIQYF.

This clone was found once. The V and J genes are TRBV19 and TRBJ2-7; 10 positions match TRBD1. CDR1 is LNHDA and CDR2 is SQIVND in the germline V gene (reference sequence). The CDR3 runs 12 residues. The V segment lost 6 bases and the J segment 5 bases; nucleotides outside the gene matches: 1. CDR3 protein: CASRTGGDEQYF. CDR3 nucleotides: TGTGCCAGTAGGACAGGGGGCGACGAGCAGTACTTC.

The chain links TRBV7-9 to TRBJ1-2; D is undetermined. Germline V gene sequence: CDR1 SEHNR, CDR2 FQNEAQ (reference sequence). The CDR3 is 14 amino acids. V shed 5 bases and J shed 0 bases, with 10 bases lying between them. The DNA of the CDR3 is TGTGCCAGCAGCCCATGGCCCACTAACTATGGCTACACCTTC. Protein sequence: CASSPWPTNYGYTF.